These 29 T cell receptor beta chains were all obtained from the same sample, sequenced in a study of cytomegalovirus exposure and HLA in healthy donors. The PCR employed 60 Vbeta primers together with 13 Jbeta primers. Using immunoSEQ multiplex PCR, the repertoire was profiled, and TCRdb retains in-frame clones only, with some absent. The sample includes under 120,000 clones, around 70% seen only once; the top ten take 11%. The specimen sequenced was PBMCs. These receptor sequences come from a man aged 40-55 years in good health and CMV-seropositive.

This clone has a handful of counts. The rearrangement uses TRBV5-6 and TRBJ1-4; D unresolved. V gave up 4 bases and J gave up 6 bases, with 10 bases separating them. Germline lookup yields CDR1 SGHDT and CDR2 YYEEEE. This CDR3 spans 13 amino acids. The CDR3 spells CASSGELHEKLFF. The CDR3 coding sequence is TGTGCCAGCAGCGGGGAGCTGCATGAAAAACTGTTTTTT. Full variable domain (outside the CDR3, taken from reference TRBV5-6 and TRBJ1-4): DAGVTQSPTHLIKTRGQQVTLRCSPKSGHDTVSWYQQALGQGPQFIFQYYEEEERQRGNFPDRFSGHQFPNYSSELNVNALLLGDSALYLCASSGELHEKLFFGSGTQLSVL.

This clone was picked up a small number of times. The J gene is TRBJ1-4, the V gene TRBV5-4; 8 bases are shared with TRBD1. The germline V gene encodes CDR1 SGHNT and CDR2 YYREEE (reference sequence). There are 14 residues in the CDR3. V shed 2 bases and J 5 bases; nucleotides not matched to a gene: 2. CDR3 DNA: TGTGCCAGCAGCTTTGACAGGGGCAATGAAAAACTGTTTTTT. Translated: CASSFDRGNEKLFF.

The CDR3 DNA is TGTGCCAGCAGCCCGTTAGCGGGAGGAGCAGAGCAGTACTTC. As protein: CASSPLAGGAEQYF. The chain carries TRBV5-4 and TRBJ2-7; 10 bases map to TRBD2. CDR3 length equals 14 residues. Germline assignment: CDR1 SGHNT and CDR2 YYREEE (reference sequence). The V gene end was trimmed by 4 bases and the J gene end by 7 bases; junction bases not matched to a gene: 8. The entire variable domain, with the rest obtained from reference TRBV5-4 and TRBJ2-7, is as follows: ETGVTQSPTHLIKTRGQQVTLRCSSQSGHNTVSWYQQALGQGPQFIFQYYREEENGRGNFPPRFSGLQFPNYSSELNVNALELDDSALYLCASSPLAGGAEQYFGPGTRLTVT.

This clone was observed a handful of times. This rearrangement joins TRBV19 to TRBJ1-2; D is unclear. CDR1 and CDR2 (germline): LNHDA, SQIVND (reference sequence). CDR3 length: 12 residues. Trimming took 4 bases from V and 4 from J, leaving 7 bases between them. The CDR3 sequence is CASSTGPYGYTF. The CDR3 region has the DNA TGTGCCAGTAGTACGGGTCCCTATGGCTACACCTTC.

V gene TRBV7-3 combines with J gene TRBJ2-2, with D possibly being TRBD2 (7 bases). V dropped 6 bases and J dropped 2 bases, with 10 bases sitting between them. Germline V lookup: CDR1 SGHTA, CDR2 FQGTGA. The CDR3 loop spans 14 amino acids. The CDR3 loop reads CASRRGGNTGELFF. The CDR3 region has the DNA TGTGCCAGCAGAAGGGGGGGAAACACCGGGGAGCTGTTTTTT.

As regards this clone: Its ends do not fully match the called genes, so a read error is possible. The CDR3 here is CASSYQDSRDTQYF. The CDR3 nucleotides are TGTGCCAGCAGTTACCAGGACAGCAGAGATACGCAGTATTTT. This chain connects TRBV6-5 to TRBJ2-3; possible D gene TRBD1, 6 bases. The CDR3 sequence is 14 residues long. Germline V gene lookup returns CDR1 MNHEY and CDR2 SVGAGI.

J is TRBJ2-5 and V is TRBV6-4, with a weak D call TRBD2 (5 bases). V lost 8 bases, J lost 5 bases, and 15 bases lay in between. The CDR3 runs to 13 residues. From germline, CDR1 is MRHNA and CDR2 SNTAGT. CDR3 in amino acids: CASGREARETQYF. DNA for the CDR3: TGTGCCAGCGGGAGAGAGGCGAGGGAGACCCAGTACTTC.

This clone was detected a few times. The rearrangement links TRBV2 to TRBJ1-1, with TRBD1 matching 8 bases. The CDR3 has 13 amino acids. The V gene end was trimmed by 11 bases and the J gene end by 3 bases; junction bases not matched to a gene: 8. Germline CDR1 SNHLY, CDR2 FYNNEI. The CDR3 sequence: CAVRTGTHTEAFF. The CDR3 DNA follows: TGTGCCGTGAGGACAGGGACTCACACTGAAGCTTTCTTT. Variable domain in full (rest from reference TRBV2 and TRBJ1-1): EPEVTQTPSHQVTQMGQEVILRCVPISNHLYFYWYRQILGQKVEFLVSFYNNEISEKSEIFDDQFSVERPDGSNFTLKIRSTKLEDSAMYFCAVRTGTHTEAFFGQGTRLTVV.

The V call is TRBV2, the J call TRBJ2-1; D remains unclear. The CDR3 consists of 16 residues. Between the trimmed V and J ends, which lost 4 bases and 0 bases, there was a span of 13 bases. CDR1 and CDR2 from the germline V gene are SNHLY and FYNNEI. The CDR3 sequence is CASSVERLSSYNEQFF. CDR3 in DNA: TGTGCCAGCAGTGTTGAGCGTTTAAGCTCCTACAATGAGCAGTTCTTC.

The table lists this clone with a count of one. The chain employs TRBV30 and TRBJ1-5; TRBD1 agrees at 7 bases. The length of the CDR3 is 13 residues. Germline CDR1 GTSNPN, CDR2 SVGIG (reference sequence). V lost 0 bases to trimming and J lost 6 bases; unmatched junction nucleotides: 2. CDR3 nucleotide sequence: TGTGCCTGGAGTGTAAAGGGGGCTCAGCCCCAGCATTTT. Translated: CAWSVKGAQPQHF.

The chain combines TRBV27 with TRBJ2-5, with a weak D call TRBD1 (5 bases). The CDR3 runs to 13 residues. Trimming shortened V by 6 bases and J by 8 bases, and 16 bases separated the two germline ends. Germline V gene sequence: CDR1 MNHEY, CDR2 SMNVEV (reference sequence). CDR3 in amino acids: CASRSTVLGTQYF. The CDR3 DNA follows: TGTGCCAGCAGATCGACAGTCTTAGGAACCCAGTACTTC.

J is TRBJ2-7 and V is TRBV29-1; possibly TRBD1 for D (7 bases). Germline CDR1 and CDR2: SQVTM and ANQGSEA. The CDR3 is 15 amino acids. Trimming shortened V by 6 bases and J by 0 bases, and 18 bases separated the two germline ends. The CDR3 region has the DNA TGCAGCGTCCTTGGGGCGGGACAGAGCTCCTACGAGCAGTACTTC. Protein: CSVLGAGQSSYEQYF.

This clone occurred a few times. J is TRBJ2-3 and V is TRBV6-4, with TRBD2 identical over 11 bases. The trim removed 0 bases at V and 4 bases at J, leaving 3 bases unmatched. Germline values: CDR1 MRHNA, CDR2 SNTAGT. The CDR3 spans 16 residues. CDR3 in amino acids: CASSDSPSGRPDTQYF. Written as DNA, the CDR3 is TGTGCCAGCAGTGACTCGCCTAGCGGGAGGCCAGATACGCAGTATTTT.

The CDR3 sequence is CASSKGPWPPWEQYV. The CDR3, as DNA: TGTGCCAGCAGCAAAGGGCCGTGGCCGCCATGGGAGCAGTACGTC. The V call is TRBV21-1, the J call TRBJ2-7; no DNA check was done on the table's D call, TRBD2. TRBV21-1 is termed a pseudogene. This CDR3 has 15 amino acids.

This clone has just one count. The chain recombines TRBV5-1 with TRBJ2-7; D is uncertain. The CDR3 has 14 residues. The germline CDR1 and CDR2 sequences are SGHRS and YFSETQ. Trimming shortened V by 0 bases and J by 5 bases, and 12 bases separated the two germline ends. DNA for the CDR3: TGCGCCAGCAGCTTGGCTTCCCTCACGGACGAGCAGTACTTC. It yields the protein CASSLASLTDEQYF.

This clone was counted only a few times. The V gene is TRBV5-6, the J gene TRBJ2-7; no clear D gene. V shed 0 bases and J shed 10 bases, with 8 bases lying between them. Germline V gives CDR1 SGHDT, CDR2 YYEEEE. This CDR3 has 11 amino acids. CDR3 DNA: TGTGCCAGCAGCTTGGTCCAGGAACAGTACTTC. This sequence encodes CASSLVQEQYF. The variable domain in full, with the rest retrieved from reference TRBV5-6 and TRBJ2-7, is DAGVTQSPTHLIKTRGQQVTLRCSPKSGHDTVSWYQQALGQGPQFIFQYYEEEERQRGNFPDRFSGHQFPNYSSELNVNALLLGDSALYLCASSLVQEQYFGPGTRLTVT.

This chain joins TRBV25-1 and TRBJ2-5, with 10 bases fitting TRBD2. The CDR3 has 15 amino acids. The germline gives CDR1 MGHDK, CDR2 SYGVNS. Losses at the gene ends were 1 base for V and 4 bases for J; bases not matched to a gene: 3. The CDR3 DNA reads as TGTGCCAGCAGTGAATCTCTAGCGGGAGTAGAGACCCAGTACTTC. Protein product: CASSESLAGVETQYF.

The chain joins TRBV5-1 to TRBJ2-1; 7 bases are a match to TRBD2. Germline values: CDR1 SGHRS, CDR2 YFSETQ. Germline trimming cut 0 bases from V and 9 bases from J; bases unmatched to any gene: 12. CDR3 length: 16 amino acids. The DNA of the CDR3 is TGCGCCAGCAGCTTGGCCGGTAGCGGCAGCGGGGCTGAGCAGTTCTTC. Its protein product is CASSLAGSGSGAEQFF.

In its sample, this clone was seen once. The chain joins TRBV5-8 to TRBJ2-5; D unclear. This CDR3 spans 14 amino acids. In germline, CDR1 is SGHTS, CDR2 YDEGEE. V lost 0 bases and J 2 bases, leaving 8 bases between the germline ends. CDR3 sequence: CASSLAGRQETQYF. Written as DNA, the CDR3 is TGTGCCAGCAGCTTGGCCGGTAGACAAGAGACCCAGTACTTC. Full variable domain (rest looked up from reference TRBV5-8 and TRBJ2-5): EAGVTQSPTHLIKTRGQQATLRCSPISGHTSVYWYQQALGLGLQFLLWYDEGEERNRGNFPPRFSGRQFPNYSSELNVNALELEDSALYLCASSLAGRQETQYFGPGTRLLVL.

This clone was counted only a few times. The genes are TRBV30 and TRBJ1-5; 7 bases fit TRBD1. With V trimmed by 0 bases and J by 4 bases, 0 bases remained unmatched. Germline CDR1 reads GTSNPN; CDR2 reads SVGIG (reference sequence). This CDR3 is 13 amino acids long. The CDR3 DNA follows: TGTGCCTGGAGTGTCAGGGGGAATCAGCCCCAGCATTTT. Its protein product is CAWSVRGNQPQHF. The complete variable domain, with remaining parts taken from reference TRBV30 and TRBJ1-5, reads SQTIHQWPATLVQPVGSPLSLECTVEGTSNPNLYWYRQAAGRGLQLLFYSVGIGQISSEVPQNLSASRPQDRQFILSSKKLLLSDSGFYLCAWSVRGNQPQHFGDGTRLSIL.

The chain links TRBV29-1 to TRBJ2-1; no clear D. The CDR3 is 14 amino acids. Germline-derived CDR1 and CDR2 are SQVTM and ANQGSEA. The V gene lost 7 bases and the J gene lost 0 bases, with 13 bases spanning the gap. DNA for the CDR3: TGCAGCGGATTACTGGAGAGCTCCTACAATGAGCAGTTCTTC. Encoded protein: CSGLLESSYNEQFF.

The chain joins TRBV10-3 to TRBJ1-4; D uncertain. Germline loops: CDR1 ENHRY, CDR2 SYGVKD. V lost 2 bases, J lost 1 base, and 11 bases lay in between. The CDR3 runs to 16 residues. CDR3 sequence: CAISEMGGGTNEKLFF. The CDR3, as DNA: TGTGCCATCAGTGAGATGGGAGGCGGAACTAATGAAAAACTGTTTTTT.

The table lists this clone with a few counts. The V and J genes are TRBV5-4 and TRBJ2-7; D not resolved. CDR1 SGHNT and CDR2 YYREEE come from the germline V gene (reference sequence). This CDR3 contains 13 residues. Trimming removed 2 bases from V and 0 bases from J, with 6 bases in between. The CDR3 is CASSLQSSYEQYF. The CDR3 DNA reads as TGTGCCAGCAGCTTACAGAGCTCCTACGAGCAGTACTTC.

In this sample, this clone turned up a few times. V is TRBV6-5 and J is TRBJ2-2; 9 bases match TRBD2. With V trimmed by 0 bases and J by 5 bases, 4 bases remained unmatched. Per germline, CDR1 MNHEY and CDR2 SVGAGI. The CDR3 loop spans 16 amino acids. As DNA, the CDR3 is TGTGCCAGCAGTTACTCGAGTAGCGGGAGTACCGGGGAGCTGTTTTTT. Its translation is CASSYSSSGSTGELFF.

The chain uses TRBV5-1 and TRBJ1-1; 7 nucleotides line up with TRBD1. The CDR3 consists of 16 residues. CDR1 and CDR2 from the germline V gene are SGHRS and YFSETQ. J was trimmed by 3 bases and V by 2 bases; bases with no gene match: 10. CDR3 DNA sequence: TGCGCCAGCAGCTTTAATGGGGGACAGCTATACACTGAAGCTTTCTTT. Protein sequence: CASSFNGGQLYTEAFF. The full variable domain, rest sourced from reference TRBV5-1 and TRBJ1-1, is KAGVTQTPRYLIKTRGQQVTLSCSPISGHRSVSWYQQTPGQGLQFLFEYFSETQRNKGNFPGRFSGRQFSNSRSEMNVSTLELGDSALYLCASSFNGGQLYTEAFFGQGTRLTVV.

This chain connects TRBV4-2 to TRBJ2-3; 8 bases line up with TRBD2. The CDR3 spans 16 residues. V shed 0 bases and J 6 bases; nucleotides not matched to a gene: 8. Looked up from germline, CDR1 is LGHNA and CDR2 is YNFKEQ. This chain's CDR3 is CASSQDGTRGSDTQYF. For the CDR3, the DNA is TGTGCCAGCAGCCAAGACGGGACTAGAGGGTCGGATACGCAGTATTTT.

The V call is TRBV6-6, the J call TRBJ2-5; tentative D call: TRBD2 (5 bases). The DNA end is a closer match to TRBJ2-7, so the J assignment may be wrong. Per germline, CDR1 MNHNY and CDR2 SVGAGI (reference sequence). The CDR3 is 13 residues long. The CDR3 DNA follows: TGTGCCAGCACCGGACTGGGAAACTACGAGCAGTACTTC. This sequence encodes CASTGLGNYEQYF.

The sample holds a few counts of this clone. The V call is TRBV5-5, the J call TRBJ2-1; 11 bases map to TRBD2. The CDR3 loop spans 16 amino acids. CDR1 and CDR2 from the germline V gene are SGHKS and YYEKEE (reference sequence). Losses at the gene ends were 2 bases for V and 4 bases for J; bases not matched to a gene: 5. As DNA, the CDR3 is TGTGCCAGCAGCTTACCGGGACTAGCGGCTTACAATGAGCAGTTCTTC. Its translation: CASSLPGLAAYNEQFF.

In its sample, this clone was seen a few times. The chain carries TRBV30 and TRBJ2-2; D possibly corresponds to TRBD1 (6 bases). Deletions cut 5 bases from V and 6 bases from J, with 10 bases between. The CDR3 loop spans 12 amino acids. Germline CDR1 GTSNPN, CDR2 SVGIG (reference sequence). This CDR3 reads CAWGEGAGELFF. The CDR3 DNA follows: TGTGCCTGGGGAGAGGGGGCCGGGGAGCTGTTTTTT.